This T cell receptor beta chain originates from a study of blood T cell repertoires in COVID-19. Trimming pared 3 bases from V and 1 base from J, leaving 7 bases between. The CDR3 contains 14 residues. From germline, CDR1 is LGHNA and CDR2 YSLEER. Using immunoSEQ multiplex PCR, the repertoire was profiled, and TCRdb retains in-frame clones only, with some absent. The sample lists about 250,000 clones; 70% to 90% were seen once. The origin of this receptor is a man between 18 and 35 years old with active or convalescent COVID-19. V and J are TRBV4-3 and TRBJ2-1; possibly TRBD2 for D (6 bases). Source material: peripheral blood. CDR3 sequence: CASSQAGSYNEQFF. The CDR3 nucleotides are TGCGCCAGCAGCCAGGCGGGGTCCTACAATGAGCAGTTCTTC.